This note documents a single T cell receptor beta chain sequence. The CDR3 spans 15 residues. V lost 6 bases and J 4 bases, leaving 16 bases between the germline ends. From germline, CDR1 is MNHEY and CDR2 SVGAGI. The assay was immunoSEQ multiplex PCR, and TCRdb's table has in-frame clones only and misses some. This sample has fewer than 20,000 clones, with 55% to 80% found just once. These data come from a study of cytotoxic CD8 clonotypes in ibrutinib-treated CLL. The sequencing used PBMCs, collected after 12 months of ibrutinib treatment. The chain recombines TRBV6-5 with TRBJ1-3; D uncertain. This TCR derives from a human donor with chronic lymphocytic leukemia. Written as DNA, the CDR3 is TGTGCCAGCAGGGAAAGCGGAGACCCCGGAAACACCATATATTTT. Protein sequence: CASRESGDPGNTIYF.